The clone carrying this TCR beta chain was counted many times. The data stem from a study of regulatory T cells in long-lasting Graves disease. V lost 4 bases, J lost 5 bases, and 12 bases lay in between. The CDR3 has 14 amino acids. CDR1 and CDR2 from the germline V gene are SGHDN and FVKESK. Time point reported: newly diagnosed GD, antithyroid drugs for less than 3 months. PBMC RNA was the source of the TCR library. TCR beta libraries were built with iRepertoire HTBI primers and Arm-PCR of CDR3 regions. MiXCR, applied by TCRdb to the multiplex PCR reads, yields one record per CDR3 protein. The sample comprises some 250,000 distinct CDR3 sequences, 20% to 25% of which are singletons, and more than 11% rests with the top ten.

This chain links TRBV14 with TRBJ2-1, with D unresolved. The specimen comprised peripheral blood mononuclear cells (PBMCs), sampled at new diagnosis, from a patient treated with antithyroid drugs. The TCR sequence derives from a female donor with Graves disease. This CDR3 reads CASSRIPGNNEQFF. CDR3 coding DNA: TGTGCCAGCAGCCGCATCCCGGGTAACAATGAGCAGTTCTTC.